This T cell receptor beta chain was recovered during a study of blood T cell repertoires in COVID-19. Study overall: Acute and convalescent COVID-19 specimens originated in the United States, Italy and Spain.

The J segment lost 7 bases and the V segment lost 7 bases, leaving 13 bases of the junction unmatched. This CDR3 spans 15 amino acids. Germline CDR1 is MNHEY and CDR2 is SVGAGI. The assay was immunoSEQ multiplex PCR, and TCRdb's table has in-frame clones only and misses some. The table has some 70,000 clones, approximately 92% seen once; the top ten hold about an eighth. This TCR derives from a human donor with active COVID-19. The donor label of this sample is uncertain. Sequencing used peripheral blood. The V gene is TRBV6-5, the J gene TRBJ1-2, with TRBD1 identical over 9 bases. The CDR3 bases are TGTGCCAGCACCCAAGGGACAGGGCTAATAGGTGGCTACACCTTC. The encoded protein is CASTQGTGLIGGYTF.